The source of this TCR beta chain is a study of T cells in localized non-small cell lung cancer. This clone was observed a handful of times. Antigen unknown. The germline CDR1 and CDR2 sequences are MDHEN and SYDVKM. V gave up 6 bases and J gave up 5 bases, with 11 bases separating them. CDR3 length: 13 amino acids. The repertoire was sequenced with immunoSEQ multiplex PCR; TCRdb's copy has only in-frame clones and lacks some. The profile covers over a thousand clones, with under 25% appearing a single time and under 25% taken by the ten largest. General study findings and limits: Paired adjacent lung recovered a median around 60 of the top 100 tumor clones. Increased T cell density in blood showed an association with longer overall survival. Tumor showed lower T cell clonality than uninvolved adjacent lung, where it was highest.

The sequenced sample was lung tumor tissue, obtained before any cancer treatment. This TCR was sampled from a female donor of 60 years or more with stage II squamous cell lung carcinoma. This chain joins TRBV28 and TRBJ1-5; D perhaps matches TRBD1 (5 bases). The CDR3 spells CASSSTEDQPQHF. The CDR3 bases are TGTGCCAGCAGCTCGACAGAGGATCAGCCCCAGCATTTT.